A selection of T cell receptor beta chains follows, all from one sample in a study of monozygotic twins with inflammatory bowel disease. TCRdb derives one entry per CDR3 protein from the 5' RACE reads, leaving out DNA. The table for this sample gives about 450,000 distinct CDR3 sequences. The sample consisted of blood. The source is a human donor with ulcerative colitis or Crohn's disease, or a healthy co-twin of an affected twin (not recorded which). Both conserved end residues are part of each CDR3. Each record gives: J gene, V gene, CDR3 protein.

TRBJ1-2 TRBV12-3/TRBV12-4 CASSYGAGSQRYGYTF
TRBJ1-4 TRBV12-3/TRBV12-4 CASSLGRGEKLFF
TRBJ2-3 TRBV10-3 CAISSGLAGGLSTDTQYF
TRBJ2-5 TRBV28 CASSSPGTQQETQYF
TRBJ1-1 TRBV2 CASTQTGGVGTEAFF
TRBJ1-1 TRBV7-6 CASSSNSKGTEAFF
TRBJ2-2 TRBV27 CASSPLYGELFF
TRBJ1-4 TRBV5-5 CASSSTPGGTNEKLFF
TRBJ2-1 TRBV7-2 CASTWNYNEQFF
TRBJ1-6 TRBV11-2 CASSLTGALHF
TRBJ1-1 TRBV29-1 CSLRQGLNTEAFF
TRBJ2-7 TRBV6-5 CASSPAPSYEQYF
TRBJ1-2 TRBV6-5 CASSYSNPGYGYTF
TRBJ1-1 TRBV28 CASSPGQGWKAFF
TRBJ1-1 TRBV5-5 CASSFSAEAFF
TRBJ1-5 TRBV12-3/TRBV12-4 CASSLGVQPQHF
TRBJ2-3 TRBV12-3/TRBV12-4 CASSPLAGEADTQYF
TRBJ1-1 TRBV11-2 CASSLVLRLGTEAFF
TRBJ1-2 TRBV6-9 CASMDSNGYTF
TRBJ2-1 TRBV5-1 CASSPTGTSGGNEQFF
TRBJ1-2 TRBV29-1 CSVDADRGDYGYTF
TRBJ1-2 TRBV7-2 CASSSDLRRGVEGYTF
TRBJ2-1 TRBV20-1 CSVRDVLPEQFF
TRBJ2-1 TRBV19 CASSISSGLGQFF
TRBJ2-3 TRBV2 CASRTTSGVDTQYF
TRBJ2-7 TRBV5-1 CASSLGLPSDYEQYF
TRBJ2-5 TRBV7-2 CASSFGPTETQYF
TRBJ1-1 TRBV10-3 CATGQGAQTEAFF
TRBJ1-2 TRBV6-5 CASSHGASSTF
TRBJ2-3 TRBV30 CAWSADGLDTQYF
TRBJ2-3 TRBV7-2 CASSFSASTDTQYF
TRBJ1-1 TRBV7-3 CASSLQGGVTEAFF
TRBJ2-7 TRBV7-9 CASSFRGGDTYEQYF
TRBJ2-1 TRBV5-4 CASSLKSSANEQFF
TRBJ2-7 TRBV20-1 CSARDTSGGNVDEQYF
TRBJ2-6 TRBV7-6 CASSAGVVDSGANVLTF
TRBJ2-3 TRBV6-5 CASSYSFGGATDTQYF
TRBJ1-4 TRBV3-1 CASSPMRRGANEKLFF
TRBJ2-3 TRBV6-1 CASSFRRRTDTQYF
TRBJ2-4 TRBV5-1 CASSFFEGTKNIQYF
TRBJ2-5 TRBV6-5 CASRPRVVETQYF
TRBJ2-1 TRBV7-8 CASSLVGGGDNEQFF
TRBJ2-3 TRBV4-1 CASSQEDRAGTDTQYF
TRBJ1-1 TRBV6-1 CASSERVNTEAFF
TRBJ2-7 TRBV20-1 CSANRLLAREQYF
TRBJ2-6 TRBV7-2 CASSFPPSWSGANVLTF
TRBJ2-7 TRBV7-9 CASSLGGGGLYEQYF
TRBJ1-2 TRBV10-3 CAISGAENYGYTF
TRBJ2-7 TRBV3-1 CASRSSGGYEQYF
TRBJ2-2 TRBV7-6 CASSLSNAGLNTGELFF
TRBJ1-2 TRBV29-1 CSAHDRDHFYGYTF
TRBJ2-1 TRBV30 CAWAGLAVNEQFF